This T cell receptor beta chain was found in a study of blood T cell repertoires in COVID-19. Study details: Collection of acute and convalescent COVID-19 samples took place in the United States, Italy and Spain. The analysed material was cDNA or gDNA that came from T cells, B-cell-depleted T cells, or PBMCs.

The ends lost 4 bases at V and 5 bases at J; junction bases unmatched: 3. The CDR3 contains 16 residues. Germline CDR1 LGHNA, CDR2 YNFKEQ. Source study methods: Scientists estimated how many nucleated cells there were by amplifying reference gene primers. Sequencing used immunoSEQ multiplex PCR; TCRdb keeps in-frame clones, though not all of them. V and J calls and clone size follow that table, whereas D and trimming were derived from the DNA. The data contain some 360,000 clones, roughly 89% of them singletons. Seattle patients were enrolled during active infection and followed longitudinally. The rearrangement links TRBV4-2 to TRBJ2-2; 14 bases line up with TRBD2. The clonotype originates from a woman aged 60-70 years with COVID-19, enrolled during active disease. Material: peripheral blood. The CDR3 region is CASSPGLAGDTGELFF. DNA of the CDR3: TGTGCCAGCAGCCCGGGACTAGCGGGGGATACCGGGGAGCTGTTTTTT.